Below, 6 T cell receptor beta chains from the same sample are listed, as sequenced in a study of shared clonotypes between healthy human individuals. Terminally differentiated effector memory CD45RA+ cells were excluded by CCR7 positive selection of CD45RO-negative cells. This table comes from immunoSEQ multiplex PCR, and its TCRdb copy is limited to in-frame clones, with some not included. The table has approximately 650,000 clones, 95% seen once. Source material: naive CD8+ T cells sorted from blood. The receptors come from a woman aged 30 to 39 in good health.

This rearrangement joins TRBV5-4 to TRBJ2-3; 7 nucleotides match TRBD2. Trimming took 0 bases from V and 9 from J; bases not matched to a gene: 13. This CDR3 is built from 16 residues. Per the germline V gene, CDR1 is SGHNT and CDR2 is YYREEE (reference sequence). As DNA, the CDR3 is TGTGCCAGCAGCTTGGCCGGTGTTGGGGGGGAGAAGACGCAGTATTTT. Translating gives CASSLAGVGGEKTQYF.

The chain employs TRBV27 and TRBJ1-5, with no clear D. Germline assignment: CDR1 MNHEY and CDR2 SMNVEV (reference sequence). With 5 bases removed from V and 4 bases from J, the gap between germline ends came to 12 bases. This CDR3 contains 14 residues. The CDR3 reads CASSPWGGNQPQHF. The CDR3 coding sequence is TGTGCCAGCAGTCCCTGGGGTGGGAATCAGCCCCAGCATTTT.

The chain is built from TRBV6-5 and TRBJ1-6; D is unresolved. The germline V gene encodes CDR1 MNHEY and CDR2 SVGAGI. V was pared by 3 bases and J by 5 bases, with 8 bases between. The CDR3 totals 14 residues. The CDR3 reads CASSYMLDNSPLHF. The CDR3 nucleotides read TGTGCCAGCAGTTATATGTTGGATAATTCACCCCTCCACTTT.

CDR3 sequence (DNA): TGCAGCGGTCAAAATTGGCAAGAGACCCAGTACTTC. This encodes CSGQNWQETQYF. The rearrangement uses TRBV29-1 and TRBJ2-5; D unclear. CDR1 SQVTM and CDR2 ANQGSEA come from the germline V gene. The CDR3 is 12 residues long. V was trimmed by 7 bases and J by 2 bases, leaving 11 bases between them.

The gene calls are TRBV9 and TRBJ1-2; the match to TRBD1 covers 9 bases. V lost 1 base, J lost 7 bases, and 5 bases stayed unmatched. Looked up from germline, CDR1 is SGDLS and CDR2 is YYNGEE. The CDR3 contains 14 residues. CDR3 nucleotide sequence: TGTGCCAGCAGCGTAACAGGGGGCCCAGGTGGCTACACCTTC. This encodes CASSVTGGPGGYTF.

This rearrangement joins TRBV5-6 to TRBJ2-5, with 8 bases lining up with TRBD2. There are 17 residues in the CDR3. The trim removed 4 bases at V and 0 bases at J, leaving 11 bases unmatched. Germline-derived CDR1 and CDR2 are SGHDT and YYEEEE. The CDR3 protein is CASSVGRGGRYQETQYF. Written as DNA, the CDR3 is TGTGCCAGCAGCGTGGGGCGGGGCGGGAGGTACCAAGAGACCCAGTACTTC. Full variable domain (rest looked up from reference TRBV5-6 and TRBJ2-5): DAGVTQSPTHLIKTRGQQVTLRCSPKSGHDTVSWYQQALGQGPQFIFQYYEEEERQRGNFPDRFSGHQFPNYSSELNVNALLLGDSALYLCASSVGRGGRYQETQYFGPGTRLLVL.